Detailed here is one TCR beta chain. Its cognate antigen is unknown. Sequencing used immunoSEQ multiplex PCR; TCRdb keeps in-frame clones, though not all of them. The profile covers roughly 70,000 clones, with 65% to 85% appearing a single time and less than 6.5% taken by the ten largest. The entry originates in a study of vaccination effects on CD4 cells after COVID-19. Peptide-pool stimulation followed by sequencing identified expanded antigen-specific CD4+ clonotypes in the ViraFEST assay. Cultured cells yielded isolated CD4+ T cells after 10 days. PCR showed that the person got SARS-CoV-2 infection at some point between March and December 2020. Trimming took 4 bases from V and 2 from J; bases not matched to a gene: 10. CDR1 is SGHNT, CDR2 YYREEE, per germline (reference sequence). The CDR3 runs 16 residues.

The sequencing used CD4+ T cells from PBMCs cultured with HIV peptides, collected before COVID-19 vaccination. Subset reported: HIV-1 Nef peptide pool negative control/reference culture. The TCR was taken from a human donor who had a prior SARS-CoV-2 infection. The V call is TRBV5-4, the J call TRBJ2-3, with 7 bases lining up with TRBD1. CDR3 region: CASSPGSQGSTDTQYF. CDR3 DNA: TGTGCCAGCAGCCCCGGCTCACAGGGGTCCACAGATACGCAGTATTTT. The complete variable domain, with remaining parts taken from reference TRBV5-4 and TRBJ2-3, reads ETGVTQSPTHLIKTRGQQVTLRCSSQSGHNTVSWYQQALGQGPQFIFQYYREEENGRGNFPPRFSGLQFPNYSSELNVNALELDDSALYLCASSPGSQGSTDTQYFGPGTRLTVL.